This T cell receptor (beta chain) is from a study of shared clonotypes between healthy human individuals. In the naive CD8 group, cells lacked CD45RO and were positively selected for CCR7, so terminally differentiated effector memory CD45RA+ cells were left out. Germline values: CDR1 SEHNR, CDR2 FQNEAQ (reference sequence). CDR3 length: 17 amino acids. V shed 4 bases, J shed 3 bases, and the junction held 14 bases outside the gene matches. The protocol was immunoSEQ multiplex PCR, while the TCRdb copy is restricted to in-frame clones and leaves out a portion. The repertoire holds around 1.9 million clones, with 93% as singletons.

V and J are TRBV7-9 and TRBJ1-1; 7 bases are shared with TRBD1. Sequencing was carried out using naive CD8+ T cells from PBMCs. The clonotype was recovered from a man between 18 and 29 years old in good health. Some clones in this sample may be carry-over from other donors' samples. CDR3 bases: TGTGCCAGCAGCTACAGGGGTTATCTCCCCTGGGACACTGAAGCTTTCTTT. Protein sequence: CASSYRGYLPWDTEAFF.